What follows are 27 T cell receptor beta chains derived from one specimen sequenced in a study of cytomegalovirus exposure and HLA in healthy donors. Produced via immunoSEQ multiplex PCR; TCRdb's table is partial and in-frame only. The repertoire holds approximately 110,000 clones, with around 94% as singletons. Sequencing used PBMCs. These receptors all come from a woman aged 18 to 35 in good health and CMV-seronegative.

As concerns this clone: Other nucleotide sequences from this sample produce the same CDR3. The gene calls are TRBV2 and TRBJ1-1; maybe TRBD1 (6 bases). CDR1 is SNHLY and CDR2 is FYNNEI in the germline V gene. V was clipped by 3 bases and J by 1 base, with 9 bases between them. The CDR3 contains 14 residues. CDR3 loop: CASSDRGWNTEAFF. CDR3 DNA: TGTGCCAGCAGTGACAGGGGATGGAACACTGAAGCTTTCTTT.

The V call is TRBV9, the J call TRBJ1-2; D not certain. The CDR3 runs 12 residues. Germline V gives CDR1 SGDLS, CDR2 YYNGEE. Trimming removed 0 bases at V and 7 bases at J, with 7 bases between. CDR3 loop: CASSVARGGYTF. In nucleotides, the CDR3 is TGTGCCAGCAGCGTAGCTCGGGGTGGCTACACCTTC. The full variable domain, in which reference TRBV9 and TRBJ1-2 provide the parts outside the CDR3, is DSGVTQTPKHLITATGQRVTLRCSPRSGDLSVYWYQQSLDQGLQFLIQYYNGEERAKGNILERFSAQQFPDLHSELNLSSLELGDSALYFCASSVARGGYTFGSGTRLTVV.

The chain employs TRBV18 and TRBJ1-5; D gene unclear. This CDR3 has 15 amino acids. Germline V CDR1 and CDR2: KGHSH, LQKENI. V lost 3 bases and J lost 7, with 16 bases in between. The CDR3 here is CASSPGSTRGQPQHF. The CDR3 DNA sequence: TGTGCCAGCTCACCGGGTTCCACGCGCGGCCAGCCCCAGCATTTT.

The V gene is TRBV5-1, the J gene TRBJ1-2, with D possibly TRBD1 on 5 matching bases. The CDR3 covers 14 residues. Trimming cost V 1 base and J 8 bases, with 15 bases left between them. The germline V gene has CDR1 SGHRS and CDR2 YFSETQ. CDR3 protein: CASSLTLGGDGYTF. The CDR3, as DNA: TGCGCCAGCAGCTTGACTCTCGGGGGGGACGGCTACACCTTC.

The chain links TRBV30 to TRBJ2-2, with D perhaps matching TRBD1 (6 bases). The CDR3 is 14 residues long. Per the germline V gene, CDR1 is GTSNPN and CDR2 is SVGIG (reference sequence). Trimming cost V 6 bases and J 6 bases, with 17 bases left between them. CDR3 amino acids: CACVNRVAPGELFF. The CDR3 DNA is TGTGCCTGTGTGAACAGGGTCGCCCCCGGGGAGCTGTTTTTT.

V usage is TRBV4-1 and J usage is TRBJ2-7, with TRBD1 as a possible D gene (5 bases). V lost 1 base, J lost 4 bases, and 11 bases lay in between. The CDR3 consists of 14 residues. Germline loops: CDR1 MGHRA, CDR2 YSYEKL. The CDR3 is CASSQGGAPYEQYF. The CDR3 nucleotides read TGCGCCAGCAGCCAAGGTGGGGCCCCTTACGAGCAGTACTTC.

The rearrangement joins TRBV27 to TRBJ2-5; TRBD1 aligns across 7 bases. Unmatched junction bases numbered 10, after V lost 5 bases and J lost 4 bases. The CDR3 spans 15 residues. CDR1 and CDR2 (germline): MNHEY, SMNVEV (reference sequence). The CDR3 DNA reads as TGTGCCAGCAGTCAAGACCCGACAGGGCGAGAGACCCAGTACTTC. It yields the protein CASSQDPTGRETQYF.

The chain employs TRBV5-1 and TRBJ2-7, with 8 bases identical to TRBD1. The CDR3 is made up of 19 amino acids. Losses at the gene ends were 4 bases for V and 1 base for J; bases not matched to a gene: 19. The germline V gene has CDR1 SGHRS and CDR2 YFSETQ. Written as DNA, the CDR3 is TGCGCCAGCAGCCGACTTCCGGGGACAGGACCCCAGAATTCCTACGAGCAGTACTTC. It yields the protein CASSRLPGTGPQNSYEQYF.

The rearrangement uses TRBV27 and TRBJ2-6; 7 positions agree with TRBD1. Germline V gene data show CDR1 as MNHEY and CDR2 as SMNVEV (reference sequence). The trim removed 6 bases at V and 1 base at J, leaving 3 bases unmatched. The CDR3 is 15 residues long. CDR3: CASRKTGSGANVLTF. CDR3 sequence (DNA): TGTGCCAGCAGAAAGACAGGGTCTGGGGCCAACGTCCTGACTTTC. The complete variable domain, with remaining parts taken from reference TRBV27 and TRBJ2-6, reads EAQVTQNPRYLITVTGKKLTVTCSQNMNHEYMSWYRQDPGLGLRQIYYSMNVEVTDKGDVPEGYKVSRKEKRNFPLILESPSPNQTSLYFCASRKTGSGANVLTFGAGSRLTVL.

This chain links TRBV9 with TRBJ2-1, with TRBD2 matching over 7 bases. The CDR3 is 16 residues long. Trimming at V came to 1 base and at J to 2 bases, leaving 6 bases not matched to a gene. In germline, CDR1 is SGDLS, CDR2 YYNGEE. CDR3 nucleotides: TGTGCCAGCAGCGTACATACGGGGGGAGCCTACAATGAGCAGTTCTTC. This gives the protein CASSVHTGGAYNEQFF.

J is TRBJ2-3 and V is TRBV19; 16 bases match TRBD2. Germline V gene data show CDR1 as LNHDA and CDR2 as SQIVND (reference sequence). The CDR3 covers 18 residues. V dropped 7 bases and J dropped 2; count of bases not matched to a gene: 9. DNA for the CDR3: TGTGCCAGTAACCCGGGACTAGCGGGGGGGAGGTACACAGATACGCAGTATTTT. Amino acids: CASNPGLAGGRYTDTQYF.

The rearrangement joins TRBV5-1 to TRBJ1-4; a weak D match, TRBD1 (5 bases). V lost 4 bases, J lost 0 bases, and 13 bases lay in between. This CDR3 has 16 residues. Germline CDR1 is SGHRS and CDR2 is YFSETQ. The CDR3 region is CASSIGQAATNEKLFF. Written as DNA, the CDR3 is TGCGCCAGCAGCATCGGACAAGCCGCAACTAATGAAAAACTGTTTTTT.

The chain is built from TRBV5-5 and TRBJ2-1; 7 bases line up with TRBD1. This CDR3 is 17 amino acids long. CDR1 is SGHKS and CDR2 is YYEKEE in the germline V gene (reference sequence). With 0 bases clipped from V and 2 bases from J, the junction kept 8 bases outside the gene matches. The CDR3 reads CASSLAEGARTYNEQFF. The CDR3 DNA sequence: TGTGCCAGCAGCTTGGCAGAGGGGGCGCGGACCTACAATGAGCAGTTCTTC.

The chain joins TRBV11-3 to TRBJ1-1, with 11 bases identical to TRBD1. The germline V gene has CDR1 SGHNT and CDR2 YENEEA. The V segment lost 5 bases and the J segment 0 bases; nucleotides outside the gene matches: 5. The CDR3 length is 16 residues. CDR3 amino acids: CASSRRTGGLNTEAFF. DNA of the CDR3: TGTGCCAGCAGCCGACGGACAGGGGGCTTGAACACTGAAGCTTTCTTT.

The genes are TRBV6-5 and TRBJ2-1; 7 bases are shared with TRBD1. This CDR3 has 15 residues. J was trimmed by 5 bases and V by 2 bases; bases with no gene match: 6. Germline lookup yields CDR1 MNHEY and CDR2 SVGAGI. The CDR3 region has the DNA TGTGCCAGCAGTTACGGGACAGTCAGTAACAATGAGCAGTTCTTC. Its translation is CASSYGTVSNNEQFF.

The J gene is TRBJ1-2, the V gene TRBV30; D might be TRBD1 (6 bases). Germline loops: CDR1 GTSNPN, CDR2 SVGIG (reference sequence). This CDR3 is 15 amino acids long. The ends were cut back, 0 bases at V and 3 bases at J, with 14 bases in the middle. The CDR3 nucleotides read TGTGCCTGGAGTGTACAGTGGGGGCGCGACTATGGCTACACCTTC. Translating gives CAWSVQWGRDYGYTF.

The gene calls are TRBV7-8 and TRBJ1-5; a weak D match, TRBD1 (6 bases). This CDR3 has 16 amino acids. V gave up 4 bases and J gave up 6 bases, with 19 bases separating them. Looked up from germline, CDR1 is SGHVS and CDR2 is FQNEAQ. DNA of the CDR3: TGTGCCAGCAGCTCGTTCCAACAGGGTTCAAGTCAGCCCCAGCATTTT. It codes for CASSSFQQGSSQPQHF.

V gene TRBV6-6 combines with J gene TRBJ1-5; D is uncertain. The CDR3 loop spans 12 amino acids. Trimming took 5 bases from V and 6 from J, leaving 8 bases between them. Germline CDR1 is MNHNY and CDR2 is SVGAGI (reference sequence). The CDR3 DNA sequence: TGTGCCAGCAGTCGACAAGGTCAGCCCCAGCATTTT. Protein sequence: CASSRQGQPQHF.

The chain employs TRBV6-1 and TRBJ1-1, with D possibly being TRBD1 (5 bases). The CDR3 runs to 14 residues. V was shortened by 2 bases and J by 4 bases, with 11 bases between the two germline ends. Per the germline V gene, CDR1 is MNHNS and CDR2 is SASEGT. CDR3 coding DNA: TGTGCCAGCAGTGAATCTGGGGGGGTCACTGAAGCTTTCTTT. It encodes CASSESGGVTEAFF.

This rearrangement joins TRBV30 to TRBJ1-2; TRBD1 is a possible D gene (5 bases). Per germline, CDR1 GTSNPN and CDR2 SVGIG (reference sequence). CDR3 length equals 15 residues. The V end lost 8 bases, the J end lost 7 bases, and 26 bases lay between the germline ends. The CDR3 bases are TGTGCCGGGATTCCCCCATCGGGGGGAGTTGGTGGCTACACCTTC. Translating it yields CAGIPPSGGVGGYTF.

The chain uses TRBV28 and TRBJ1-2; D is uncertain. CDR3 size: 15 residues. Germline V gives CDR1 MDHEN, CDR2 SYDVKM. Trimming took off 5 bases at V and 7 bases at J, with 20 bases between the two ends. Here the CDR3 DNA reads TGTGCCAGCAGTACCCAAGTCGCGGGGTTGGGTGGCTACACCTTC. Amino acids: CASSTQVAGLGGYTF.

This clone was counted only a few times. This chain uses TRBV19 with TRBJ1-5; possibly TRBD1 for D (6 bases). There are 14 residues in the CDR3. The V and J ends lost 6 bases and 6 bases respectively, with 15 bases between them. Germline CDR1 reads LNHDA; CDR2 reads SQIVND (reference sequence). The CDR3 loop reads CASRTQGSGQPQHF. DNA for the CDR3: TGTGCCAGTAGAACCCAGGGGTCGGGTCAGCCCCAGCATTTT.

The chain couples TRBV28 to TRBJ1-1, with D maybe TRBD1 (6 bases). CDR1 MDHEN and CDR2 SYDVKM come from the germline V gene. This CDR3 region has 16 residues. V lost 3 bases, J lost 1 base, and 15 bases lay in between. CDR3 amino acids: CASSFPWGPQNTEAFF. In nucleotides, the CDR3 is TGTGCCAGCAGTTTCCCTTGGGGGCCCCAGAACACTGAAGCTTTCTTT.

DNA of the CDR3: TGCGCCAGCAGACATGGGACTAGCGGACACAATGAGCAGTTCTTC. Amino acid sequence: CASRHGTSGHNEQFF. The rearrangement uses TRBV10-2 and TRBJ2-1, with 11 bases lining up with TRBD2. This CDR3 is built from 15 residues. With V trimmed by 6 bases and J by 5 bases, 6 bases remained unmatched. Per germline, CDR1 WSHSY and CDR2 SAAADI.

V and J are TRBV5-1 and TRBJ2-7; 8 bases fit TRBD1. The CDR3 loop spans 15 amino acids. Losses at the gene ends were 3 bases for V and 3 bases for J; bases not matched to a gene: 8. Germline V gene lookup returns CDR1 SGHRS and CDR2 YFSETQ. In DNA form, the CDR3 reads TGCGCCAGCAGCTCTTGGACAGGGTCGGTCTACGAGCAGTACTTC. Translating it yields CASSSWTGSVYEQYF. The whole variable domain, remainder taken from reference TRBV5-1 and TRBJ2-7, is KAGVTQTPRYLIKTRGQQVTLSCSPISGHRSVSWYQQTPGQGLQFLFEYFSETQRNKGNFPGRFSGRQFSNSRSEMNVSTLELGDSALYLCASSSWTGSVYEQYFGPGTRLTVT.

The V and J genes are TRBV5-1 and TRBJ2-3; 8 bases map to TRBD1. Germline V gives CDR1 SGHRS, CDR2 YFSETQ. This CDR3 is 16 amino acids long. The V segment lost 6 bases and the J segment 6 bases; nucleotides outside the gene matches: 15. The CDR3 DNA reads as TGCGCCAGCACCCTGAAGGGGGACAGGACAGCGGATACGCAGTATTTT. It specifies CASTLKGDRTADTQYF.

The rearrangement links TRBV9 to TRBJ1-3; TRBD1 is a possible D gene (5 bases). Trimming cost V 0 bases and J 0 bases, with 13 bases left between them. CDR3 size: 17 residues. Germline CDR1 SGDLS, CDR2 YYNGEE. The DNA for the CDR3 is TGTGCCAGCAGCGTAGCTGACAGATTATACTCTGGAAACACCATATATTTT. Translated: CASSVADRLYSGNTIYF.